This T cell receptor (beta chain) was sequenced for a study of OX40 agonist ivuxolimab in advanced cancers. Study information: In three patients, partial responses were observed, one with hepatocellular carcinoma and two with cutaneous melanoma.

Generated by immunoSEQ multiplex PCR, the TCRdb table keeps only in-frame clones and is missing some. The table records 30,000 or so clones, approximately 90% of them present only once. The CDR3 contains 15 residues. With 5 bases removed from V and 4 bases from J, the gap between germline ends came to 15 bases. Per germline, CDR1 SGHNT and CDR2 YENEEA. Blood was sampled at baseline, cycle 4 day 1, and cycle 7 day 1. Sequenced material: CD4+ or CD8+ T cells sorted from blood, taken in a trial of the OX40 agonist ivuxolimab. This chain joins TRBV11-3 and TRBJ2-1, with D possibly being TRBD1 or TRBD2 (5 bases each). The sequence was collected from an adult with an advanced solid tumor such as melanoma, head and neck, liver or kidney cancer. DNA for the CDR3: TGTGCCAGCAGCGTTAGTACCGGGGCTTACAATGAGCAGTTCTTC. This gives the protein CASSVSTGAYNEQFF.